This TCR beta chain is from a study of post-analysis software for immune sequencing data. The study's findings and limits: Elevated frequency relative to controls characterized several TRBV segments in patients, TRBV5-6, TRBV5-1 and TRBV20-1 among them. Significantly decreased normalized Chao1 diversity was recorded for multiple sclerosis patients relative to controls. Same-batch samples co-clustered strongly by F measure.

There are 15 residues in the CDR3. V gave up 3 bases and J gave up 7 bases, with 16 bases separating them. Germline V lookup: CDR1 KGHSH, CDR2 LQKENI. cDNA libraries for TCR beta contained unique molecular identifiers. T cells numbering roughly 1 to 10 million yielded 450,000 to 500,000 cDNA molecules. Using its own MiXCR run on the PCR reads, TCRdb lists one record per CDR3 protein. The sample shows roughly 700,000 distinct CDR3 sequences, less than 35% of them seen only once. Worth noting for this clonotype: Its specificity is unknown.

The chain is built from TRBV18 and TRBJ2-1; D is possibly TRBD1 or TRBD2 (5 bases each). The sample consisted of blood. The receptor was isolated from a girl between 10 and 17 years old with multiple sclerosis. In DNA, the CDR3 is TGTGCCAGCTCACCCGGGACGGGACCTGGGAATGAGCAGTTCTTC. As protein: CASSPGTGPGNEQFF.